This T cell receptor (beta chain) comes out of a study of T cells after yellow fever vaccination. Regarding the study as a whole: Researchers noted that a small share of clonotypes showed up in both CD4 and CD8 compartments. FACS-sorted repertoires could harbor abundant contaminating bulk-population clonotypes.

This CDR3 region has 14 residues. V was pared by 5 bases and J by 6 bases, with 8 bases of the junction left unmatched. Per germline, CDR1 MNHNS and CDR2 SASEGT. Note on this clonotype: Its specificity is not known.

Universal primer sites and UMIs were introduced during 5'RACE template-switching synthesis of TCR cDNA. Using its own MiXCR run on the 5' RACE reads, TCRdb lists one record per CDR3 protein. The table shows 120,000 or so distinct CDR3 sequences, with roughly 8.2% occurring only once. V usage is TRBV6-1 and J usage is TRBJ2-7; 9 bases line up with TRBD1. The receptor was isolated from a man aged 18-30 years who received the YFV17D yellow fever vaccine. The source material was CD8+ T cells sorted from PBMCs, sampled on the day of the yellow fever booster vaccination. For the CDR3, the DNA is TGTGCCAGCAGTCTGGGACAGGGAATCTCCGAGCAGTACGTC. It codes for CASSLGQGISEQYV.